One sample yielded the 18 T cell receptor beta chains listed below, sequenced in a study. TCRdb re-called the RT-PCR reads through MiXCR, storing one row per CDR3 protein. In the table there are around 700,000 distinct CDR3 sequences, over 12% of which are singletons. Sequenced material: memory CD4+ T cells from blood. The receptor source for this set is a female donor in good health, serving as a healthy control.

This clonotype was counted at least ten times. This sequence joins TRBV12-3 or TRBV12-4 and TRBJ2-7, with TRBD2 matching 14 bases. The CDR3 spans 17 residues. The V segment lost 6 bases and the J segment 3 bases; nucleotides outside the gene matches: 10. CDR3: CASSRDSGLAGVYEQYF. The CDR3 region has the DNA TGTGCCAGCAGCCGTGACTCGGGACTAGCGGGAGTCTACGAGCAGTACTTC.

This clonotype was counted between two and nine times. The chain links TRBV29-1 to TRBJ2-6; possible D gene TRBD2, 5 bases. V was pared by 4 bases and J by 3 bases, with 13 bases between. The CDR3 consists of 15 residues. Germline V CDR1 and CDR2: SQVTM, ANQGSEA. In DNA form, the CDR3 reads TGCAGCGTTGTTTCCCCCCGGGGTGGGGCCAACGTCCTGACTTTC. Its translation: CSVVSPRGGANVLTF.

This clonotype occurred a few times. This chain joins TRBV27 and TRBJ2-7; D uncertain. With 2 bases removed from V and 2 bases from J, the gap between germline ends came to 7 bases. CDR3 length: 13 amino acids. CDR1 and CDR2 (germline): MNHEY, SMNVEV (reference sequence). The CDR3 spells CASSLDNPYEQYF. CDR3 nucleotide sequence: TGTGCCAGCAGTTTAGACAACCCCTACGAGCAGTACTTC.

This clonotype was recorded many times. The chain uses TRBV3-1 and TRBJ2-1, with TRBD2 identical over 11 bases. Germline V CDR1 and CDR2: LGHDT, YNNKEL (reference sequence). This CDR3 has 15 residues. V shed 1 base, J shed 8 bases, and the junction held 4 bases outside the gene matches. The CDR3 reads CASSQVLAGGHEQFF. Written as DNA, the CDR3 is TGTGCCAGCAGCCAAGTTCTAGCGGGAGGTCATGAGCAGTTCTTC.

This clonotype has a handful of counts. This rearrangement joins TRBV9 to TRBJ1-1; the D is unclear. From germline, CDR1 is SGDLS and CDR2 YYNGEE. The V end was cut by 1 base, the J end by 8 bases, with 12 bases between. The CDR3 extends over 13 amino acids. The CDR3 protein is CASSVTTRTEAFF. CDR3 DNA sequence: TGTGCCAGCAGCGTAACAACACGGACGGAAGCTTTCTTT.

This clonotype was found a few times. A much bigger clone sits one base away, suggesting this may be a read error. CDR3 bases: TGTGCCAGCAGGGTCAACAATGAGCAGTTCTTC. Amino acids: CASRVNNEQFF. This chain links TRBV7-9 with TRBJ2-1; D is unresolved. Germline V lookup: CDR1 SEHNR, CDR2 FQNEAQ (reference sequence). The CDR3 sequence is 11 residues long. The V end lost 6 bases, the J end lost 5 bases, and 5 bases lay between the germline ends.

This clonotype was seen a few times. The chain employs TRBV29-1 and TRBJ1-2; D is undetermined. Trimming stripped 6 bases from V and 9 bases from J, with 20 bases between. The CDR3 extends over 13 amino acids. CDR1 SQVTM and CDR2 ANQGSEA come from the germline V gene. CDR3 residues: CSVATGESMSYTF. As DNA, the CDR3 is TGCAGCGTAGCCACGGGAGAGAGCATGAGCTACACCTTC.

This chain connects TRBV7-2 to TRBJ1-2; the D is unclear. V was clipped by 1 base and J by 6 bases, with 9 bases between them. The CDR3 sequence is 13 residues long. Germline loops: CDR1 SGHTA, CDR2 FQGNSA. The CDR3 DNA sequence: TGTGCCAGCAGCTTAGGGCTCCAAAATGGCTACACCTTC. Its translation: CASSLGLQNGYTF.

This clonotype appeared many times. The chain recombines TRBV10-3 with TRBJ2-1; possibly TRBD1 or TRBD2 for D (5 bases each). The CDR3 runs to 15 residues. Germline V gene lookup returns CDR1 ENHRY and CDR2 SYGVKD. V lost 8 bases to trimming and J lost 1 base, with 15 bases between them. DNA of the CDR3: TGTGCCATCGGACACGGGACGGTATCCTACAATGAGCAGTTCTTC. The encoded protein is CAIGHGTVSYNEQFF.

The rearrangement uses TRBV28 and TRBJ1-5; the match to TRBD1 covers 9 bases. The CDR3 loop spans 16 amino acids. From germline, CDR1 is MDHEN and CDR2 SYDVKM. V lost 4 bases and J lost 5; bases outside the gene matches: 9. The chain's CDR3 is CASSSLSGQGDQPQHF. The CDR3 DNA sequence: TGTGCCAGCAGTTCACTCTCGGGACAGGGCGATCAGCCCCAGCATTTT.

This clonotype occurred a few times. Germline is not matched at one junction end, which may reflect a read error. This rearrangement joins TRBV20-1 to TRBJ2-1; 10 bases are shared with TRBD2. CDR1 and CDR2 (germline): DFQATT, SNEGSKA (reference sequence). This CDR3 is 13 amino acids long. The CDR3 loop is CSPSGSHSNEQFF. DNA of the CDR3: TGCAGTCCTAGCGGGAGCCATAGCAATGAGCAGTTCTTC.

This CDR3 is CASSSGTPGTAAYGYTF. As DNA, the CDR3 is TGTGCCAGCAGCTCAGGAACCCCGGGGACCGCGGCCTATGGCTACACCTTC. V is TRBV11-2 and J is TRBJ1-2, with D maybe TRBD1 (5 bases). CDR1 is SGHAT, CDR2 FQNNGV, per germline. CDR3 size: 17 residues. The ends were cut back, 4 bases at V and 4 bases at J, with 22 bases in the middle.

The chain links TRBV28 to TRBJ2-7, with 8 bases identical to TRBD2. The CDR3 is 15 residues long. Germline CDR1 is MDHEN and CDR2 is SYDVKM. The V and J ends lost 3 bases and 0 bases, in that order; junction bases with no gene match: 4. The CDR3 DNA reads TGTGCCAGCAGTTTCTCTAGCGGGCACTCCTACGAGCAGTACTTC. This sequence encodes CASSFSSGHSYEQYF. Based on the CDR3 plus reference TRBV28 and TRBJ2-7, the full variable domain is DVKVTQSSRYLVKRTGEKVFLECVQDMDHENMFWYRQDPGLGLRLIYFSYDVKMKEKGDIPEGYSVSREKKERFSLILESASTNQTSMYLCASSFSSGHSYEQYFGPGTRLTVT.

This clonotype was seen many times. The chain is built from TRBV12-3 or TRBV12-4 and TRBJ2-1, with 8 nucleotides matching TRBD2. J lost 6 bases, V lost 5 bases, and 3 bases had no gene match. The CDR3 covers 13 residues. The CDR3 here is CASSREGRNEQFF. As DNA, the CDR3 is TGTGCCAGCAGTCGGGAGGGCCGCAATGAGCAGTTCTTC.

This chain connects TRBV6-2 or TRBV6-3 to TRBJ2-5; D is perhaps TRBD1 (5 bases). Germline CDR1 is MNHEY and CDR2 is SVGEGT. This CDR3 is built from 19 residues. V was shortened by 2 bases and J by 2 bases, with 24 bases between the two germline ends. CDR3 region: CASSYPNPGVARTQETQYF. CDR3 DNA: TGTGCCAGCAGTTACCCTAATCCCGGAGTTGCACGGACACAAGAGACCCAGTACTTC.

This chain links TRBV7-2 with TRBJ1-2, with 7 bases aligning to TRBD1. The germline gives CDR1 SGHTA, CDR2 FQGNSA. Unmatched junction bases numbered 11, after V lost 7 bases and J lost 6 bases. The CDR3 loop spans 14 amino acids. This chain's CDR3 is CASNEGGQSNGYTF. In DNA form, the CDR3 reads TGTGCCAGCAACGAGGGGGGACAGTCAAATGGCTACACCTTC.

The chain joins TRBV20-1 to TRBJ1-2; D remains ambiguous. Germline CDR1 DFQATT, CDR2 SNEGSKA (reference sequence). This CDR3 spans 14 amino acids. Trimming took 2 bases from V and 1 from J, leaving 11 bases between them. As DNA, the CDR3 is TGCAGTGCTAGATCTACGTCCAGTAACTATGGCTACACCTTC. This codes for CSARSTSSNYGYTF.

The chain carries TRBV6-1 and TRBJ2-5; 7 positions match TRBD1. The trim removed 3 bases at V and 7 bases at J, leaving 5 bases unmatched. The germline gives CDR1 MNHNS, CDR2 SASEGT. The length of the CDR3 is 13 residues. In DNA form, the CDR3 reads TGTGCCAGCAGTGAGGGACAGAGGGTGACCCAGTACTTC. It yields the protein CASSEGQRVTQYF.